This T cell receptor beta chain was obtained from a study of early T cells in non-severe SARS-CoV-2 infection. V lost 7 bases, J lost 4 bases, and 17 bases lay in between. Germline assignment: CDR1 SQVTM and CDR2 ANQGSEA. CDR3 size: 14 residues. Each CDR3 protein is one row after TCRdb ran MiXCR on the 5' RACE reads. The data show about 110,000 distinct CDR3 sequences, around an eighth seen once. The specimen was whole blood, collected at baseline. The source of this sequence is an adult who was a healthcare worker with PCR-confirmed SARS-CoV-2 infection or an uninfected control (not recorded which). The chain combines TRBV29-1 with TRBJ2-1; perhaps TRBD2 as D (6 bases). CDR3 nucleotide sequence: TGCAGCGCCCGAGCGGTAGCGGTTTACAATGAGCAGTTCTTC. Translating gives CSARAVAVYNEQFF.